This T cell receptor beta chain emerged from a study of post-analysis software for immune sequencing data. Study background: The study covered relapsing-remitting, secondary progressive and progressive-relapsing courses of multiple sclerosis. Findings and caveats of the study: Higher frequency in patients than in controls was seen for 5 or 6 TRBV segments, with TRBV5-6, TRBV5-1 and TRBV20-1 among them. Samples made in the same batch grouped tightly together by F measure. Controls' normalized Chao1 diversity significantly exceeded that of multiple sclerosis patients.

Per germline, CDR1 SGHTA and CDR2 FQGNSA. V dropped 3 bases and J dropped 7 bases, with 16 bases sitting between them. This CDR3 spans 14 amino acids. Unique molecular identifiers were built into the TCR beta cDNA libraries. Roughly 500,000 cDNA molecules were recovered from an input of 1 to 10 million T cells. In TCRdb, the PCR reads were re-called with MiXCR into one record per CDR3 protein. This table has 700,000 to 800,000 distinct CDR3 sequences, roughly 27% appearing once. This clonotype was picked up a small number of times. The antigen is not known. The chain has TRBV7-2 and TRBJ2-7, with D perhaps TRBD2 (7 bases). This sequence originates from a girl aged 10 to 17 with multiple sclerosis. Sequencing was performed on blood. For the CDR3, the DNA is TGTGCCAGCAGCTTGGTGGTAGGGGGAGGGGAGCAGTACTTC. This sequence encodes CASSLVVGGGEQYF.